The present entry profiles one T cell receptor (beta chain) with its context. Its antigen is not yet known. The DNA ends 3 residues before the CDR3 does, and the rest of the CDR3 is filled in from the germline J gene. The time point label corresponds to: blood sample drawn before combined kidney and bone marrow transplant. Thawed PBMCs were FACS-sorted into unstimulated Tregs (CD4+CD25+CD127-), CD4+ non-Tregs (CD4+CD25-), CD4 cells and CD8 cells. Patients were a few combined kidney and bone marrow transplant recipients from the ITN036ST trial, and only these trial subjects had samples available. Healthy control blood was processed to PBMCs by Ficoll density gradient and cryopreserved, and patient PBMCs were collected before and after transplant. The CDR3 goes from the cysteine to the phenylalanine over 15 residues. The 36 bases shown cover part of the CDR3, and their frame starts at base 1. Trimming accounts for 4 bases at V and 4 bases at J, while the number of junction bases matched to no gene is 2. The germline V gene (reference sequence) specifies LNHDA as CDR1 and SQIVND as CDR2.

The sample is drawn from a study of Tregs in tolerant kidney transplant recipients (dated by TCRdb to between 2018 and 2020). Turning to the overall study: The transplants used related donors with nonmyeloablative bone marrow transplantation, and mixed chimerism in the human trials was transient. TCRbeta sequencing was used in the study to identify donor-specific regulatory T cells before combined kidney and bone marrow transplantation, and the identified cells were then tracked after transplant.

For TCRbeta CDR3 sequencing, genomic DNA from the sorted cells was extracted using the QIAGEN DNeasy Blood and Tissue Kit. Through immunoSEQ, high-throughput TCRbeta CDR3 sequencing was done commercially, including PCR amplification with internal controls and bias correction. Turning to the authors' computational methods: Unique productive TCRbeta sequences were defined by CDR3 nucleotide sequence where primers matched, otherwise by CDR3 amino acid sequence with Vbeta and Jbeta genes. Sorting error was corrected by removing sequences shared between sorted populations at a frequency ratio of 2:1 or less, and the remaining shared sequences were assigned to the higher population. Sequences were defined as donor-reactive when expanded at least 5-fold in CFSE-low cells versus unstimulated cells and present at a frequency of at least 0.01% in CFSE-low cells. Repertoire divergence was quantified by Jensen-Shannon divergence using the top 100 TCRbeta sequences ranked by frequency. For samples with multiple sequencing runs, sorting error was corrected separately for each run before the runs were pooled. The clones in this table, taken by TCRdb from immuneACCESS, are in-frame only. Not every clone is retained; where verified, under half of the shortfall comes from an unresolved V gene, and the cause of the rest is unknown. V and J calls and clone size are those listed in that table; D and trimming were worked out from the DNA. This sample's table contains some 31,000 clones. Together, the top ten hold approximately 8.1% of the sample.

Findings and caveats that apply to the study as a whole: For some patients, the PCR primers changed as time went on, which meant samples from those patients could not be compared with one another at the nucleotide level. Although technical replication error seemed to be minimal, the question of biological reproducibility was not addressed directly. Donor-specific Treg expansion was found to exceed global Treg expansion in tolerant patients, suggesting antigen-driven rather than nonspecific expansion. The study was limited by small patient numbers, and the findings need validation in larger populations and under other immunosuppression protocols. Expanding Tregs with activated donor B cells appeared to identify the most biologically relevant and donor-specific TCRbeta repertoire.

The TCR originated in a human donor who received a combined kidney and bone marrow transplant. The sample consisted of CD8+ T cells from blood, taken before the transplant. This receptor chain uses TRBV19 and TRBJ2-2; TRBD1 fits 11 bases in the junction. Here the CDR3 is given as CASSTGQGGTGELFF. The sequenced part of the CDR3 DNA is TGTGCCAGTAGTACGGGACAGGGGGGCACCGGGGAG. The CDR3, completed at both ends by the reference TRBV19 and TRBJ2-2 genes, gives the full variable domain DGGITQSPKYLFRKEGQNVTLSCEQNLNHDAMYWYRQDPGQGLRLIYYSQIVNDFQKGDIAEGYSVSREKKESFPLTVTSAQKNPTAFYLCASSTGQGGTGELFFGEGSRLTVL.